These T cell receptor beta chains were read from a single sample in a study of control samples from healthy donors and cancer patients. Generated by immunoSEQ multiplex PCR, the TCRdb table keeps only in-frame clones and is missing some. The table has roughly 120,000 clones, around 89% seen once. Sequencing used blood. The receptors here all came from a woman aged 45-65 years in good health. Both conserved end residues are part of each CDR3. Each record gives: clone size, D gene, V gene, J gene, CDR3 DNA, CDR3 protein. A D gene is named only where the DNA matches it firmly. Clone size, where shown, is once, few, many, or a class for clones that have expanded.

clone size: once
D gene: TRBD1
V gene: TRBV27
J gene: TRBJ2-7
CDR3 DNA: TGTGCCACCGCAGGGGGCAGCTACGAGCAGTACTTC
CDR3 protein: CATAGGSYEQYF

clone size: -
D gene: -
V gene: TRBV5-6
J gene: TRBJ1-3
CDR3 DNA: TGTGCCAGCAGCCTCGTTCAGGTCCCCTCTGGAAACACCATATATTTT
CDR3 protein: CASSLVQVPSGNTIYF

clone size: once
D gene: -
V gene: TRBV4-3
J gene: TRBJ2-1
CDR3 DNA: TGCGCCAGCAGCCAAGACGGGGGACCCTACAATGAGCAGTTCTTC
CDR3 protein: CASSQDGGPYNEQFF

clone size: -
D gene: -
V gene: TRBV18
J gene: TRBJ1-6
CDR3 DNA: TGTGCCAGCTCGGGAGGGGGGATAAGTTCACCCCTCCACTTT
CDR3 protein: CASSGGGISSPLHF

clone size: -
D gene: TRBD2
V gene: TRBV7-9
J gene: TRBJ2-3
CDR3 DNA: TGTGCCACCGAGGGGCGGGAGGGAACGCAGTATTTT
CDR3 protein: CATEGREGTQYF

clone size: -
D gene: TRBD1
V gene: TRBV18
J gene: TRBJ2-5
CDR3 DNA: TGTGCCAGCTCACCTCCGACAGGGGTTGGAGCAGAGACCCAGTACTTC
CDR3 protein: CASSPPTGVGAETQYF

clone size: -
D gene: TRBD1
V gene: TRBV7-3
J gene: TRBJ2-1
CDR3 DNA: TGTGCCAGCAGTCCCCCGGGACAGGGTTTCAATGAGCAGTTCTTC
CDR3 protein: CASSPPGQGFNEQFF

clone size: once
D gene: TRBD1
V gene: TRBV7-9
J gene: TRBJ1-4
CDR3 DNA: TGTGCCAGCAGCTCCCCATATGACAGGGGACCGATTGAAAAGCTGTTTTTT
CDR3 protein: CASSSPYDRGPIEKLFF

clone size: -
D gene: -
V gene: TRBV7-9
J gene: TRBJ2-5
CDR3 DNA: TGTGCCAGCAGCTATCTTGGGGAGACCCAGTACTTC
CDR3 protein: CASSYLGETQYF

clone size: -
D gene: -
V gene: TRBV27
J gene: TRBJ2-4
CDR3 DNA: TGTGCCAGCAGTTTGGCTCCAGGGTATTTGGGCGCCAAAAACATTCAGTACTTC
CDR3 protein: CASSLAPGYLGAKNIQYF

clone size: -
D gene: -
V gene: TRBV4-2
J gene: TRBJ2-3
CDR3 DNA: TGTGCCAGCAGCCAAGAGGGCAGGGGCGCAGATACGCAGTATTTT
CDR3 protein: CASSQEGRGADTQYF

clone size: -
D gene: -
V gene: TRBV21-1
J gene: TRBJ2-7
CDR3 DNA: TGTGCCAGCAGCAAAGTTCAAAGCGGGGGGGAACCCTACGAGCAGTACTTC
CDR3 protein: CASSKVQSGGEPYEQYF

clone size: -
D gene: -
V gene: TRBV12-3/TRBV12-4
J gene: TRBJ2-1
CDR3 DNA: TGTGCCAGCAGAGGATGGTCGGGGGATGAGCAGTTCTTC
CDR3 protein: CASRGWSGDEQFF

clone size: -
D gene: TRBD1
V gene: TRBV2
J gene: TRBJ1-4
CDR3 DNA: TGTGCCAGCAGGGCGACAGGGTCAGACGAAAAACTGTTTTTT
CDR3 protein: CASRATGSDEKLFF

clone size: -
D gene: -
V gene: TRBV21-1
J gene: TRBJ2-1
CDR3 DNA: TGTGCCAGCAGCATGATGCGCCAGAGGGGCTACAATGAGCAGTTCTTC
CDR3 protein: CASSMMRQRGYNEQFF

clone size: -
D gene: -
V gene: TRBV12-3/TRBV12-4
J gene: TRBJ1-5
CDR3 DNA: TGTGCCAGCAGTTCGCCGGCGGGTCAGCCCCAGCATTTT
CDR3 protein: CASSSPAGQPQHF

clone size: -
D gene: TRBD1
V gene: TRBV6-5
J gene: TRBJ2-7
CDR3 DNA: TGTGCCAGCAGTCCATCGGACAGGGCAGGCGAGCAGTACTTC
CDR3 protein: CASSPSDRAGEQYF

clone size: -
D gene: -
V gene: TRBV6-5
J gene: TRBJ2-1
CDR3 DNA: TGTGCCAGCAGCTCTGCCGGGACGGCCTACAATGAGCAGTTCTTC
CDR3 protein: CASSSAGTAYNEQFF

clone size: -
D gene: -
V gene: TRBV19
J gene: TRBJ2-3
CDR3 DNA: TGTGCCAGTAGTATGTCGCAGGGGTTGCCGCAGTATTTT
CDR3 protein: CASSMSQGLPQYF

clone size: -
D gene: -
V gene: TRBV6-5
J gene: TRBJ1-5
CDR3 DNA: TGTGCCAGCAGTTCCCGACAGGATAGCAATCAGCCCCAGCATTTT
CDR3 protein: CASSSRQDSNQPQHF

clone size: -
D gene: -
V gene: TRBV9
J gene: TRBJ2-3
CDR3 DNA: TGTGCCAGCAGCGTAGGCGTAGGGGGAACAGATACGCAGTATTTT
CDR3 protein: CASSVGVGGTDTQYF

clone size: -
D gene: TRBD1
V gene: TRBV5-4
J gene: TRBJ2-7
CDR3 DNA: TGTGCCAGCAGCGTCAGGGGGTACTACGAGCAGTACTTC
CDR3 protein: CASSVRGYYEQYF

clone size: few
D gene: -
V gene: TRBV15
J gene: TRBJ1-5
CDR3 DNA: TGTGCCACCAGCAGAGAAAATCAGCCCCAGCATTTT
CDR3 protein: CATSRENQPQHF

clone size: -
D gene: -
V gene: TRBV6-4
J gene: TRBJ2-1
CDR3 DNA: TGTGCCAGCAGTGACGGGCCGGAGCAGTTCTTC
CDR3 protein: CASSDGPEQFF

clone size: -
D gene: -
V gene: TRBV3-1/TRBV3-2
J gene: TRBJ1-3
CDR3 DNA: TGTGCCAGCAGCCAAGGAAGGTTCTCTGGAAACACCATATATTTT
CDR3 protein: CASSQGRFSGNTIYF

clone size: -
D gene: -
V gene: TRBV5-1
J gene: TRBJ1-4
CDR3 DNA: TGCGCCAGCAGCTTGAATTTAGGGGTAACTAATGAAAAACTGTTTTTT
CDR3 protein: CASSLNLGVTNEKLFF

clone size: -
D gene: -
V gene: TRBV7-8
J gene: TRBJ1-1
CDR3 DNA: TGTGCCAGCAGCTTAGCCGGGAACACTGAAGCTTTCTTT
CDR3 protein: CASSLAGNTEAFF

clone size: -
D gene: TRBD2
V gene: TRBV7-2
J gene: TRBJ2-5
CDR3 DNA: TGTGCCAGCAGCCCTTGGGGGGGAGGACTAGAGACCCAGTACTTC
CDR3 protein: CASSPWGGGLETQYF

clone size: few
D gene: -
V gene: TRBV4-2
J gene: TRBJ1-1
CDR3 DNA: TGTGCCAGCAGCCAAGCGGGGGGCGAAGCTTTCTTT
CDR3 protein: CASSQAGGEAFF

clone size: -
D gene: TRBD2
V gene: TRBV19
J gene: TRBJ2-1
CDR3 DNA: TGTGCCAGTAGTAAGGGACAGACTAGCGGGGCTAACTACAATGAGCAGTTCTTC
CDR3 protein: CASSKGQTSGANYNEQFF

clone size: once
D gene: -
V gene: TRBV19
J gene: TRBJ2-2
CDR3 DNA: TGTGCCAGTAGTGTCCGGAAGAGGGGGACCGGGGAGCTGTTTTTT
CDR3 protein: CASSVRKRGTGELFF

clone size: -
D gene: -
V gene: TRBV19
J gene: TRBJ1-2
CDR3 DNA: TGTGCCAGTAGTATAGCTCCGGGGCCGTACTATGGCTACACCTTC
CDR3 protein: CASSIAPGPYYGYTF

clone size: -
D gene: -
V gene: TRBV10-3
J gene: TRBJ2-1
CDR3 DNA: TGTGCCATCAGTGAGACCGGGACCCGCGGTTACAATGAGCAGTTCTTC
CDR3 protein: CAISETGTRGYNEQFF

clone size: -
D gene: -
V gene: TRBV18
J gene: TRBJ1-4
CDR3 DNA: TGTGCCAGCTCTGGAGGGACGAACGAAAAACTGTTTTTT
CDR3 protein: CASSGGTNEKLFF

clone size: -
D gene: -
V gene: TRBV5-6
J gene: TRBJ1-6
CDR3 DNA: TGTGCCAGCAGCCCCTTGGGCTCCTATAATTCACCCCTCCACTTT
CDR3 protein: CASSPLGSYNSPLHF

clone size: -
D gene: -
V gene: TRBV29-1
J gene: TRBJ2-2
CDR3 DNA: TGCAGCGTTGGCCAGGGTTCCGGGGAGCTGTTTTTT
CDR3 protein: CSVGQGSGELFF

clone size: -
D gene: -
V gene: TRBV4-1
J gene: TRBJ2-5
CDR3 DNA: TGCGCCAGCAGCCAAGTCGGCAGCCAAGAGACCCAGTACTTC
CDR3 protein: CASSQVGSQETQYF

clone size: -
D gene: -
V gene: TRBV6-1
J gene: TRBJ2-3
CDR3 DNA: TGTGCCAGCAGTGAAGCCAAGATATCAGGGGCTACCACAGATACGCAGTATTTT
CDR3 protein: CASSEAKISGATTDTQYF

clone size: -
D gene: -
V gene: TRBV6-5
J gene: TRBJ2-7
CDR3 DNA: TGTGCCAGCAGTTACTCTTCCTGGGACGAGCAGTACTTC
CDR3 protein: CASSYSSWDEQYF